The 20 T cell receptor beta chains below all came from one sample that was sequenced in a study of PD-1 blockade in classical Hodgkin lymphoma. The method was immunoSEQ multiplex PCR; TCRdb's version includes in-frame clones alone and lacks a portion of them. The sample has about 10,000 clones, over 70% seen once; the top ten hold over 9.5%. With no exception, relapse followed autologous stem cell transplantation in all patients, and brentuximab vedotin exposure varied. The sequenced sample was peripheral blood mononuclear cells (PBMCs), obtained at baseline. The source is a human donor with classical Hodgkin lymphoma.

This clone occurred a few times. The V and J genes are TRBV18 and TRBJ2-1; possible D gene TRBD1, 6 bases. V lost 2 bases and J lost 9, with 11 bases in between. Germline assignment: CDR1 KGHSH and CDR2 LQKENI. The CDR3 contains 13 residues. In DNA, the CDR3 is TGTGCCAGCTCACCAGGCCTACAGGGTGAGCAGTTCTTC. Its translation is CASSPGLQGEQFF.

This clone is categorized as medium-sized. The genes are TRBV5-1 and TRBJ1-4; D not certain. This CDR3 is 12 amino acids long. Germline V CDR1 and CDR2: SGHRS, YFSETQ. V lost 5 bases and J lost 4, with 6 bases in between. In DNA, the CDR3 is TGCGCCAGCAGGCGGGGTAATGAAAAACTGTTTTTT. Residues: CASRRGNEKLFF.

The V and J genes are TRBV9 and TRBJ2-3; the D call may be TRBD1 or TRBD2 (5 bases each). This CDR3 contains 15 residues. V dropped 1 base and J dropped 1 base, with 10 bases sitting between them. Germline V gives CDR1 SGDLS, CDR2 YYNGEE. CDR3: CASSVMGRGTDTQYF. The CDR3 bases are TGTGCCAGCAGCGTAATGGGGCGGGGCACAGATACGCAGTATTTT.

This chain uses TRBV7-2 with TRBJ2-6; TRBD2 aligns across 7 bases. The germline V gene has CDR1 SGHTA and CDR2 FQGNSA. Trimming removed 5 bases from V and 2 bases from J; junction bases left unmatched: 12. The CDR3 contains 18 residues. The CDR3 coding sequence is TGTGCCAGCAGCCCACAGTCGGGCGGGGGTACTGGGGCCAACGTCCTGACTTTC. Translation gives CASSPQSGGGTGANVLTF.

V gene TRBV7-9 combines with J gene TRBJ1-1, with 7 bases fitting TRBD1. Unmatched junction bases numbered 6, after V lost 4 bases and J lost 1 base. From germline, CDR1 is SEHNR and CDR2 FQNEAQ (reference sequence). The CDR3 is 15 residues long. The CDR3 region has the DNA TGTGCCAGCAGCTCTCAAGGGGGCCCGAACACTGAAGCTTTCTTT. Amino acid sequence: CASSSQGGPNTEAFF. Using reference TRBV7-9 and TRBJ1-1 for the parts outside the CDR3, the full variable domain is DTGVSQNPRHKITKRGQNVTFRCDPISEHNRLYWYRQTLGQGPEFLTYFQNEAQLEKSRLLSDRFSAERPKGSFSTLEIQRTEQGDSAMYLCASSSQGGPNTEAFFGQGTRLTVV.

CDR3 amino acids: CASSPRVPDTQYF. The CDR3 nucleotides read TGTGCCAGCTCACCACGAGTGCCCGATACGCAGTATTTT. The V gene is TRBV18, the J gene TRBJ2-3; D uncertain. The ends were cut back, 1 base at V and 6 bases at J, with 8 bases in the middle. The CDR3 extends over 13 amino acids. CDR1 and CDR2 (germline): KGHSH, LQKENI. The entire variable domain, with the rest obtained from reference TRBV18 and TRBJ2-3, is as follows: NAGVMQNPRHLVRRRGQEARLRCSPMKGHSHVYWYRQLPEEGLKFMVYLQKENIIDESGMPKERFSAEFPKEGPSILRIQQVVRGDSAAYFCASSPRVPDTQYFGPGTRLTVL.

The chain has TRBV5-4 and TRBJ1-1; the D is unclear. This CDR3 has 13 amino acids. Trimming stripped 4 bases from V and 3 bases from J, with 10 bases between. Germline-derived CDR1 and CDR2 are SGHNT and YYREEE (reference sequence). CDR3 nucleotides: TGTGCCAGCAGCCTAGTCGGAGACACTGAAGCTTTCTTT. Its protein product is CASSLVGDTEAFF. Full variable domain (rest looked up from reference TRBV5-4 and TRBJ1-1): ETGVTQSPTHLIKTRGQQVTLRCSSQSGHNTVSWYQQALGQGPQFIFQYYREEENGRGNFPPRFSGLQFPNYSSELNVNALELDDSALYLCASSLVGDTEAFFGQGTRLTVV.

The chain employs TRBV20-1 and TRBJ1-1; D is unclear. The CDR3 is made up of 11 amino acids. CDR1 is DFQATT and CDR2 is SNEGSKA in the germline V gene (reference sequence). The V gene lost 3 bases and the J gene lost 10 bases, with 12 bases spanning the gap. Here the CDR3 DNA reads TGCAGTGCTAGCCCGGGTCACAGAGCTTTCTTT. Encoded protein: CSASPGHRAFF.

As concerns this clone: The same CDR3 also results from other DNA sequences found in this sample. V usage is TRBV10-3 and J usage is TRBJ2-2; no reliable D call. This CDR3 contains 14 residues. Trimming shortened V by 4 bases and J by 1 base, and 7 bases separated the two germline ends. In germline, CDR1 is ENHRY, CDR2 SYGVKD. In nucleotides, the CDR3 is TGTGCCATCAGTGGCACGGGGAACACCGGGGAGCTGTTTTTT. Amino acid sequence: CAISGTGNTGELFF.

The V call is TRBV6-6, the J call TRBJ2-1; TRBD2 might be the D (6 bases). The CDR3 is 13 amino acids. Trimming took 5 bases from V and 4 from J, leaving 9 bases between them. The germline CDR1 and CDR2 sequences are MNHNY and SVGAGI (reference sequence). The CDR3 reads CASSEGLYNEQFF. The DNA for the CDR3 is TGTGCCAGCAGTGAGGGACTTTACAATGAGCAGTTCTTC.

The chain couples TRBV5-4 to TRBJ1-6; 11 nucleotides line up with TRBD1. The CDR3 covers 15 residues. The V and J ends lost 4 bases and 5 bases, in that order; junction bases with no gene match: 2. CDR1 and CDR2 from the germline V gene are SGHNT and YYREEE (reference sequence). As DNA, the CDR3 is TGTGCCAGCAGCCCGGGACAGGGGGATAATTCACCCCTCCACTTT. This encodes CASSPGQGDNSPLHF.

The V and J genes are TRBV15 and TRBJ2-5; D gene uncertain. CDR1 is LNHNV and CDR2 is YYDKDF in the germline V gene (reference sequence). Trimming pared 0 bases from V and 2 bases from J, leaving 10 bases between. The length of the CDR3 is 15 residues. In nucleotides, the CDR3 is TGTGCCACCAGCAGAGATGGTCGTTCACAAGAGACCCAGTACTTC. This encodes CATSRDGRSQETQYF.

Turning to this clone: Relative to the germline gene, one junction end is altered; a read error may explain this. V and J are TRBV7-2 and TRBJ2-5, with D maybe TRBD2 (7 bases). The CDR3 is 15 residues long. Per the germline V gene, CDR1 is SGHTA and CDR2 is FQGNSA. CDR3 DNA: TGTGCCAGCAGCTTAGCGAGGGGGGGTCAAGGGACCCAGTACTTC. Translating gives CASSLARGGQGTQYF.

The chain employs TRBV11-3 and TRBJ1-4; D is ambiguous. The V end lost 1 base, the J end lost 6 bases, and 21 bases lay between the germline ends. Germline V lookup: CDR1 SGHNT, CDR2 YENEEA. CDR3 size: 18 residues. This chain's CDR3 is CASSLAVFLDNKYEKLFF. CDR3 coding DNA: TGTGCCAGCAGCTTAGCTGTCTTCCTCGACAACAAGTATGAAAAACTGTTTTTT.

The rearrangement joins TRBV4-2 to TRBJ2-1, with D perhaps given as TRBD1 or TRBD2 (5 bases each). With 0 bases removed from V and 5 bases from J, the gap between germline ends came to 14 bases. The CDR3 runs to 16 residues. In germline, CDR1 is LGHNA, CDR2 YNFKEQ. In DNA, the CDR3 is TGTGCCAGCAGCCAAGAAAACCGGGACGGCCACAATGAGCAGTTCTTC. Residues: CASSQENRDGHNEQFF.

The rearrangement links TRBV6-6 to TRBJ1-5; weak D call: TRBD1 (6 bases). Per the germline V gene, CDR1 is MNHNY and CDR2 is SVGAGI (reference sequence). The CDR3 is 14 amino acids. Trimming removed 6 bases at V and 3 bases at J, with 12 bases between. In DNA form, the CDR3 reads TGTGCCAGCAGACCTGGACAGAACAATCAGCCCCAGCATTTT. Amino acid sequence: CASRPGQNNQPQHF.

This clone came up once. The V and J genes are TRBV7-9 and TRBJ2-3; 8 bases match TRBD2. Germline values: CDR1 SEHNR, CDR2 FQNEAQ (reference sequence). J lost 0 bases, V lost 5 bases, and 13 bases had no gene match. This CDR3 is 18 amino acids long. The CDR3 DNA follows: TGTGCCAGCAGCCCGCCTTCCTGGCGGGGGGCAAGCACAGATACGCAGTATTTT. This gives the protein CASSPPSWRGASTDTQYF.

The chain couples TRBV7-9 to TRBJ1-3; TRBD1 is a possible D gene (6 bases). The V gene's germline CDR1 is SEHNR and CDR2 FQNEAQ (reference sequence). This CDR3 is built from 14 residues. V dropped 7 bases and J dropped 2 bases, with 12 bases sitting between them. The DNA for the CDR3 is TGTGCCAGCATAGATTCAGGGGCTGGAAACACCATATATTTT. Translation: CASIDSGAGNTIYF.

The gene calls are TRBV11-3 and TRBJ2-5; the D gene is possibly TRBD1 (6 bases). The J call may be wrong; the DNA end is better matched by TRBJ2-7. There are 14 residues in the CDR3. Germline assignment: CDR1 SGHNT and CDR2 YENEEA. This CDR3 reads CASSRTDSSYEQYF. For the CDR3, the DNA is TGTGCCAGCAGTCGGACAGATAGCTCCTACGAGCAGTACTTC.

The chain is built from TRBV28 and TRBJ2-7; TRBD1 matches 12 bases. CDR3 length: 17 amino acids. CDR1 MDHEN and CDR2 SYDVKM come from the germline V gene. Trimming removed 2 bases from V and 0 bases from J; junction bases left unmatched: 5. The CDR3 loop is CASSLGTGGLSSYEQYF. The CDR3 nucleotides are TGTGCCAGCAGTTTAGGGACAGGGGGCCTCAGCTCCTACGAGCAGTACTTC.